A selection of T cell receptor beta chains follows, all from one sample in a study of B cell selection in AIRE deficiency. Sequencing used immunoSEQ multiplex PCR; TCRdb keeps in-frame clones, though not all of them. The table lists fewer than 30,000 clones, 90% to 96% of them singletons. The sample consisted of CD4+CD127+ conventional T cells sorted from PBMCs. These receptor sequences come from a human donor in good health. Both conserved end residues are part of each CDR3. D genes are given only for firm matches. Clone size appears in some rows only: once, few, many, or a class for an expanded clone.

J	length	D	size	V	DNA	CDR3
TRBJ1-1	13	-	-	TRBV29-1	TGCAGCGGCCGGCCGGCGGGGAACACTGAAGCTTTCTTT	CSGRPAGNTEAFF
TRBJ1-2	16	-	-	TRBV2	TGTGCCAGCAGTGAAGCGCTTGGGATTCTTTTCTATGGCTACACCTTC	CASSEALGILFYGYTF
TRBJ2-7	16	-	-	TRBV21-1	TGTGCCAGCAGCAAAGCGCGGGACAGGGGATCCTACGAGCAGTACTTC	CASSKARDRGSYEQYF
TRBJ1-4	15	TRBD1	-	TRBV7-9	TGTGCCAGCAGCTTAATCCAGGGGGCGGAGGAAAAACTGTTTTTT	CASSLIQGAEEKLFF
TRBJ2-1	12	-	-	TRBV7-7	TGTGCTAGCAGCTTGAGGGGTGGTGAGCAGTTCTTC	CASSLRGGEQFF
TRBJ1-1	15	TRBD1	-	TRBV5-5	TGTGCCAGCAGCAGGGCCGGACAGGGAAGTACTGAAGCTTTCTTT	CASSRAGQGSTEAFF
TRBJ2-7	15	-	-	TRBV6-1	TGTGCCAGCAGTGAAGTCGGGACGGCCTCCTACGAGCAGTACTTC	CASSEVGTASYEQYF
TRBJ1-3	15	-	-	TRBV11-2	TGTGCCAGCAGCCCAGCTAGGGTGGCAGGAAACACCATATATTTT	CASSPARVAGNTIYF
TRBJ2-3	15	TRBD1	-	TRBV19	TGTGCCAGTAGTATACTCACAGGGGTAGTTGATACGCAGTATTTT	CASSILTGVVDTQYF
TRBJ2-1	19	TRBD2	-	TRBV19	TGTGCCAGTAGGGGGAAATTAGCGGGAGGGCCCGGCTCCTACAATGAGCAGTTCTTC	CASRGKLAGGPGSYNEQFF
TRBJ1-1	13	-	-	TRBV28	TGTGCCAGCAGTTTTGCATGGGACGTTAAAGCTTTCTTT	CASSFAWDVKAFF
TRBJ2-6	19	TRBD1	-	TRBV7-9	TGTGCCAGCAGCTTAGTACGGGGGACAGGCGTCTCTGGGGCCAACGTCCTGACTTTC	CASSLVRGTGVSGANVLTF
TRBJ2-2	14	-	-	TRBV6-1	TGTGCCAGCAGGGTGACACTGAACACCGGGGAGCTGTTTTTT	CASRVTLNTGELFF
TRBJ2-1	16	-	-	TRBV15	TGTGCCACCAGCAGACTCGTCGGTGGGGCTTACAATGAGCAGTTCTTC	CATSRLVGGAYNEQFF
TRBJ1-4	11	TRBD1	-	TRBV7-9	TGTGGGGCAGGGGGCAGTGAAAAACTGTTTTTT	CGAGGSEKLFF
TRBJ2-7	15	-	once	TRBV28	TGTGCCAGCAGTTTAGCGGGACGGAGCTCCTACGAGCAGTACTTC	CASSLAGRSSYEQYF
TRBJ2-1	15	TRBD2	-	TRBV11-2	TGTGCCAGCAGCTTTAGCGGGGGATCCTACAATGAGCAGTTCTTC	CASSFSGGSYNEQFF
TRBJ2-1	19	-	-	TRBV7-2	TGTGCCAGCAGCCGACGTACAGGAGGGGCCCATCCCTCCTACAATGAGCAGTTCTTC	CASSRRTGGAHPSYNEQFF
TRBJ1-5	15	TRBD1	-	TRBV5-1	TGCGCCAGCAGCTCAGAGGGGGCCAGCAATCAGCCCCAGCATTTT	CASSSEGASNQPQHF
TRBJ1-5	15	TRBD1	-	TRBV28	TGTGCCAGCAGTTTAGGGGACAGGGCAAATCAGCCCCAGCATTTT	CASSLGDRANQPQHF
TRBJ1-2	19	-	once	TRBV6-1	TGTGCCAGCAGTGAACCTATAAGGGCAGCCAGTGGTCAAAACTATGGCTACACCTTC	CASSEPIRAASGQNYGYTF
TRBJ2-2	15	-	-	TRBV7-2	TGTGCCAGCAGCTTAATTCCCCTAAACACCGGGGAGCTGTTTTTT	CASSLIPLNTGELFF
TRBJ1-1	14	-	once	TRBV11-2	TGTGCCAGCAGCTTAGGGGCGAGAGGGACTGAAGCTTTCTTT	CASSLGARGTEAFF
TRBJ2-7	17	TRBD1	-	TRBV28	TGTGCCAGCAGTTCTACCCCCGGGACAGGGGATAAGTACGAGCAGTACTTC	CASSSTPGTGDKYEQYF
TRBJ2-7	17	TRBD2	-	TRBV4-3	TGCGCCAGCAGCCACCCCGGACTAGACCCCCGGGGGTACGAGCAGTACTTC	CASSHPGLDPRGYEQYF
TRBJ1-2	13	TRBD1	once	TRBV6-1	TGTGCCAGCAGCCCGGACAGGGGCGATGGCTACACCTTC	CASSPDRGDGYTF
TRBJ1-5	20	TRBD1	-	TRBV19	TGTGCCAGTAGTAAAAAGCACGGGACAGGTATCCTTTATAGCAATCAGCCCCAGCATTTT	CASSKKHGTGILYSNQPQHF
TRBJ2-3	12	-	-	TRBV18	TGTGCCAGCTCACCACCTGGGGATACGCAGTATTTT	CASSPPGDTQYF
TRBJ2-3	15	-	once	TRBV4-3	TGCGCCAGCAGCCCAGAGCCTTTTAGCACAGATACGCAGTATTTT	CASSPEPFSTDTQYF
TRBJ2-3	15	TRBD2	-	TRBV11-2	TGTGCCAGCAGCCTTAGCGGGAGGACGGTAGATACGCAGTATTTT	CASSLSGRTVDTQYF
TRBJ2-1	16	TRBD1	-	TRBV9	TGTGCCAGCAGCCTACGGACAGGGGTAATGGACAATGAGCAGTTCTTC	CASSLRTGVMDNEQFF
TRBJ2-1	15	TRBD2	-	TRBV19	TGTGCCAGTAGTGCCCAACCGGGACTACCGTATGAGCAGTTCTTC	CASSAQPGLPYEQFF
TRBJ2-5	12	-	-	TRBV6-6	TGTGCCAGCACCACCCTGGGGGAGACCCAGTACTTC	CASTTLGETQYF
TRBJ2-1	16	TRBD2	-	TRBV5-1	TGCGCCAGCAGCCAGGGACTAGCGGGGAGCTACAATGAGCAGTTCTTC	CASSQGLAGSYNEQFF
TRBJ1-2	15	TRBD1	-	TRBV19	TGTGCCGCAAGGACCGGGACAGGGGAAGTCTATGGCTACACCTTC	CAARTGTGEVYGYTF
TRBJ1-2	15	-	-	TRBV28	TGTGCCAGCAGTTTGTCATCGGGGCCTGGCTATGGCTACACCTTC	CASSLSSGPGYGYTF
TRBJ1-3	14	-	-	TRBV6-5	TGTGCCAGCAGTTATTCGGGGTCTGGAAACACCATATATTTT	CASSYSGSGNTIYF
TRBJ2-2	16	TRBD2	-	TRBV11-2	TGTGCCAGCAGCTGGGGGGGGACTCCCGACACCGGGGAGCTGTTTTTT	CASSWGGTPDTGELFF
TRBJ2-1	15	TRBD2	-	TRBV9	TGTGCCAGCAGCGGATCGGGACTAGCGATCGATGAGCAGTTCTTC	CASSGSGLAIDEQFF
TRBJ2-1	12	-	-	TRBV15	TGTGCCACCAGCAGAGACAATAGTGAGCAGTTCTTC	CATSRDNSEQFF
TRBJ2-7	13	TRBD1	-	TRBV7-9	TGTGCCAGCAGCTCATCAGGGGGCTACGAGCAGTACTTC	CASSSSGGYEQYF
TRBJ1-2	9	-	few	TRBV29-1	TGCAGCGTTGAGTATGGCTACACCTTC	CSVEYGYTF
TRBJ2-1	16	TRBD2	-	TRBV14	TGTGCCAGCAGCCCAATGACTAGCGCAGCCTACAATGAGCAGTTCTTC	CASSPMTSAAYNEQFF
TRBJ1-2	14	-	once	TRBV6-5	TGTGCCAGCAGCAAGGGATGGCAGAACTATGGCTACACCTTC	CASSKGWQNYGYTF
TRBJ1-4	15	-	-	TRBV18	TGTGCCAGCTCACCTCCTGTGGGCGGAGGGGAAAAACTGTTTTTT	CASSPPVGGGEKLFF
TRBJ2-3	13	TRBD1	-	TRBV13	TGTGCCAGCAGCCCCGGGACAGGGGTTACGCAGTATTTT	CASSPGTGVTQYF
TRBJ1-4	13	-	once	TRBV11-2	TGTGCCAGCAGCCCCGCGATTCGGGGCAAACTGTTTTTT	CASSPAIRGKLFF
TRBJ2-3	20	-	once	TRBV5-4	TGTGCCAGCAGTACGACAGGGGGAGGGGGGCGGGAGGGCTACACAGATACGCAGTATTTT	CASSTTGGGGREGYTDTQYF
TRBJ1-5	14	TRBD1	-	TRBV28	TGTGCCAGCACATGGGGACAGGGTAATCAGCCCCAGCATTTT	CASTWGQGNQPQHF
TRBJ1-6	15	-	-	TRBV28	TGTGCCAGCAGTGGGATGCGGGGCTATAATTCACCCCTCCACTTT	CASSGMRGYNSPLHF
TRBJ1-3	15	-	-	TRBV9	TGTGCCAGCAGCGTAGAGGGTGGCCCTGGAAACACCATATATTTT	CASSVEGGPGNTIYF
TRBJ2-5	15	TRBD1	-	TRBV6-5	TGTGCCAGCAGCCGAGCGGACAGGGGCTCAGGGACCCAGTACTTC	CASSRADRGSGTQYF
TRBJ1-2	12	-	-	TRBV28	TGTGCCAGCAGCCTGGAGGACTATGGCTACACCTTC	CASSLEDYGYTF
TRBJ1-3	14	-	-	TRBV28	TGTGCCAGTCTTCCCCGACAAGCTGGAAACACCATATATTTT	CASLPRQAGNTIYF